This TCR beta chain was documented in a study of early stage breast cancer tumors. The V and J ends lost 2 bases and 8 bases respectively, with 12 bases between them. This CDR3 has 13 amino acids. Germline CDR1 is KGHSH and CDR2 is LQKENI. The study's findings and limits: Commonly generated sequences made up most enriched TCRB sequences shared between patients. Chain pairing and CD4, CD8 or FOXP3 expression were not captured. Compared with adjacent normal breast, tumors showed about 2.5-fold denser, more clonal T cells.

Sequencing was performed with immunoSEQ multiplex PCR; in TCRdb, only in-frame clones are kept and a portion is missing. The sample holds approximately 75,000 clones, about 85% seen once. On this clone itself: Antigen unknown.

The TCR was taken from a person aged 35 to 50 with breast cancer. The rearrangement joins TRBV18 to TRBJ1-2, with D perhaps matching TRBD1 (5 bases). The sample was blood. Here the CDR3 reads CASSPGDALGYTF. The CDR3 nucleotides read TGTGCCAGCTCACCAGGGGACGCCTTGGGCTACACCTTC.